This entry features one TCR beta chain sequence. What it recognizes is unknown. PBMCs, at least 7 million per sample, were isolated. The data stem from a study of blood T cells in healthy people across ages. Study results and caveats: A roughly linear age-dependent decrease characterized TCR beta diversity per million T cells.

A second roughly 6 to 12 cycle PCR used barcoded and J-beta primers. In TCRdb, the 5' RACE reads were re-called with MiXCR into one record per CDR3 protein. The repertoire includes 1.5 million to 2 million distinct CDR3 sequences, about 49% of them detected once, and approximately 2.1% sits in the top ten. CDR3 length: 13 residues. Germline-derived CDR1 and CDR2 are SQVTM and ANQGSEA. The J segment lost 4 bases and the V segment lost 7 bases, leaving 7 bases of the junction unmatched. The specimen was blood. The rearrangement joins TRBV29-1 to TRBJ2-3; 8 bases map to TRBD2. The origin of this receptor is a woman aged 40 to 49 in good health. CDR3 in DNA: TGCAGCGCTGATAGCGGGGCGTCAGATACGCAGTATTTT. Encoded protein: CSADSGASDTQYF.